The sample holds many counts of the clone carrying this T cell receptor (beta chain). Fresh peripheral blood, under 11 ml, yielded the PBMCs. The data belong to a study of T cells in Graves' hyperthyroidism and ophthalmopathy. From RNA transcripts, TCR beta CDR3 regions were amplified. Primed by the HTBI set, a first-round RT-PCR was run on the TCR CDR3. TCRdb reprocessed the multiplex PCR reads via MiXCR and lists one record per CDR3 protein. The table has about 530,000 distinct CDR3 sequences, about a sixth seen once. Germline trimming cut 6 bases from V and 1 base from J; bases unmatched to any gene: 8. Germline V gene lookup returns CDR1 DFQATT and CDR2 SNEGSKA (reference sequence). The CDR3 is 15 residues long.

This sequence was found in a woman aged 18-29 years with Graves' ophthalmopathy. Sequenced sample: blood. This chain links TRBV20-1 with TRBJ2-1, with 8 bases that match TRBD2. The CDR3 protein is CSAPHGGGSYNEQFF. DNA of the CDR3: TGCAGTGCCCCGCACGGGGGGGGATCCTACAATGAGCAGTTCTTC.